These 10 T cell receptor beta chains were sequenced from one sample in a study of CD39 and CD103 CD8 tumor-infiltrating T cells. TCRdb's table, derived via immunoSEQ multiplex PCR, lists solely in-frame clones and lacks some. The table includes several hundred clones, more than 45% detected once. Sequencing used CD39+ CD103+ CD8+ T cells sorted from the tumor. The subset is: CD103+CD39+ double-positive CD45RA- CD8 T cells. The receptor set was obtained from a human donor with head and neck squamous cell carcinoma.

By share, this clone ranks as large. Written as DNA, the CDR3 is TGTGCCAGCAGTTTATCAACCAAAAACATTCAGTACTTC. This encodes CASSLSTKNIQYF. This sequence joins TRBV27 and TRBJ2-4; no clear D. Trimming cost V 0 bases and J 2 bases, with 2 bases left between them. CDR1 MNHEY and CDR2 SMNVEV come from the germline V gene (reference sequence). CDR3 size: 13 residues.

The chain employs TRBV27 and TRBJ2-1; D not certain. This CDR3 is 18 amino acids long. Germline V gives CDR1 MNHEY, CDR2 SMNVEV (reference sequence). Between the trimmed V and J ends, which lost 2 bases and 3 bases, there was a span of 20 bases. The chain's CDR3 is CASSLLAAPSLHYNEQFF. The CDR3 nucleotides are TGTGCCAGCAGTTTACTGGCGGCCCCATCTCTACACTACAATGAGCAGTTCTTC.

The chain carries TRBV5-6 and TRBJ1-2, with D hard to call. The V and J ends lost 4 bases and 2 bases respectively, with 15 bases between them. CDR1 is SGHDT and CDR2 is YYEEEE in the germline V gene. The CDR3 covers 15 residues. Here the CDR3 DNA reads TGTGCCAGCAGCCATCTCGAAAGGACCAACTATGGCTACACCTTC. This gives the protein CASSHLERTNYGYTF. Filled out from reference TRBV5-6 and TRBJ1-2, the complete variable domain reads DAGVTQSPTHLIKTRGQQVTLRCSPKSGHDTVSWYQQALGQGPQFIFQYYEEEERQRGNFPDRFSGHQFPNYSSELNVNALLLGDSALYLCASSHLERTNYGYTFGSGTRLTVV.

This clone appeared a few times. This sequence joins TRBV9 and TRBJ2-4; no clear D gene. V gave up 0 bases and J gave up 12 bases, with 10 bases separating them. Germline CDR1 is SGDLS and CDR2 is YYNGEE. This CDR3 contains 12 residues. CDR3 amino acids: CASSVGGGTQYF. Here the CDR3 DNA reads TGTGCCAGCAGCGTAGGGGGTGGAACTCAGTACTTC.

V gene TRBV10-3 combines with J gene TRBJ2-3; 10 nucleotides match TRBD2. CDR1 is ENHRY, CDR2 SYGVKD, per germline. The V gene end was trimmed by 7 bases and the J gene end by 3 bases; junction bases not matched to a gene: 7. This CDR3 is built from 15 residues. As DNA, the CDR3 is TGTGCCATCATGGGAGGTAGCGGGGGGACAGATACGCAGTATTTT. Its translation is CAIMGGSGGTDTQYF.

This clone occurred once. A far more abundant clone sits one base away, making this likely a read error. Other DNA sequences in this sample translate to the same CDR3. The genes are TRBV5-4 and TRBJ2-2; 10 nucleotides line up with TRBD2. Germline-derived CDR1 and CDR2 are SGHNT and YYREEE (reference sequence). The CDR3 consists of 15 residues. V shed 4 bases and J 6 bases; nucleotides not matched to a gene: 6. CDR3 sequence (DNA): TGTGCCAGCAGCCAAGGGCTAGCGGGAGCCGGGGAGCTGTTTTTT. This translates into CASSQGLAGAGELFF.

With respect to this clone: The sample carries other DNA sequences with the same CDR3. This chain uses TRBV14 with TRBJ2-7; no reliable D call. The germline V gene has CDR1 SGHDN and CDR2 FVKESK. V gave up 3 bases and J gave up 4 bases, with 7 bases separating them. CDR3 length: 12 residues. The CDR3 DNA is TGTGCCAGCAGCCAGGATTCTTACGAGCAGTACTTC. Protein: CASSQDSYEQYF.

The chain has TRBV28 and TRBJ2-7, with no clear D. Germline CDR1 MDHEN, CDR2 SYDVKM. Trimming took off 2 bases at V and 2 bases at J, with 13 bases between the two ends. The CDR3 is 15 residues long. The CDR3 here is CASSLALRQTYEQYF. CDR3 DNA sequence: TGTGCCAGCAGTTTAGCATTAAGGCAGACCTACGAGCAGTACTTC.

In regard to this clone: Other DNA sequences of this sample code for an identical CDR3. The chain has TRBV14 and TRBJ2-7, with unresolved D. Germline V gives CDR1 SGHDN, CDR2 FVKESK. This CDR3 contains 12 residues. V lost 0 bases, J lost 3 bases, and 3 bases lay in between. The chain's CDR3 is CASSQDSYEQYF. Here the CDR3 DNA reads TGTGCCAGCAGCCAAGATAGCTACGAGCAGTACTTC.

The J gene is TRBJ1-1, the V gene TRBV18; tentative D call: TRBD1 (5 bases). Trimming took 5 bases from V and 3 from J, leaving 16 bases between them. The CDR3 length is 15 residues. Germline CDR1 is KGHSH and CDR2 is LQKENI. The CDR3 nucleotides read TGTGCCAGCTCAGAGACAGCGCTAACTTACACTGAAGCTTTCTTT. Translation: CASSETALTYTEAFF. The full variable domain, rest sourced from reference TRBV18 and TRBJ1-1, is NAGVMQNPRHLVRRRGQEARLRCSPMKGHSHVYWYRQLPEEGLKFMVYLQKENIIDESGMPKERFSAEFPKEGPSILRIQQVVRGDSAAYFCASSETALTYTEAFFGQGTRLTVV.